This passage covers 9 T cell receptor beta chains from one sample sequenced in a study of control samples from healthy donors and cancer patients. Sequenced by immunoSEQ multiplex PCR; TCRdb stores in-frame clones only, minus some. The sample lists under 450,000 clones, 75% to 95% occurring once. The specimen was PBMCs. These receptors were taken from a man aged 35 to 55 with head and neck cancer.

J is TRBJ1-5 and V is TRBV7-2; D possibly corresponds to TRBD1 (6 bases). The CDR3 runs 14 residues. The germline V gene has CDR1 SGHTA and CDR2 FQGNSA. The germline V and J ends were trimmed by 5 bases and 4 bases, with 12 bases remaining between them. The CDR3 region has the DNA TGTGCCAGCAGCGGGGGGCCCGGTAATCAGCCCCAGCATTTT. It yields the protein CASSGGPGNQPQHF.

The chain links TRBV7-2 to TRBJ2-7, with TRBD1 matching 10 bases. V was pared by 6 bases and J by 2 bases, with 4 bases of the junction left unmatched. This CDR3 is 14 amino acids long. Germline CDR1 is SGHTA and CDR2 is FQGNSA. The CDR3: CASSQGQGAYEQYF. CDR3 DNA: TGTGCCAGCAGTCAAGGACAGGGGGCCTACGAGCAGTACTTC.

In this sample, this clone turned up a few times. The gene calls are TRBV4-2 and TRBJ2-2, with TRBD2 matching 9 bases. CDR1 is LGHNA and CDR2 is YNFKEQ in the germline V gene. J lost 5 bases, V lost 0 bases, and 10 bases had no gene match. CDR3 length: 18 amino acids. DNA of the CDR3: TGTGCCAGCAGCCAAGATGCAGGAGCGGGGGGTCGGACCGGGGAGCTGTTTTTT. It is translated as CASSQDAGAGGRTGELFF.

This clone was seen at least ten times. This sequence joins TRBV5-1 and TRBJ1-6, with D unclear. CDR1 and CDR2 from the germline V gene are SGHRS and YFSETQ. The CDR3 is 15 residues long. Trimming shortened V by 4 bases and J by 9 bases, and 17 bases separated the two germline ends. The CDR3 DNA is TGCGCCAGCAGCCCAACGGCAGAGAGGGCTTCACCCCTCCACTTT. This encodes CASSPTAERASPLHF. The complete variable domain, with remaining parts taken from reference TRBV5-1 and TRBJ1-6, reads KAGVTQTPRYLIKTRGQQVTLSCSPISGHRSVSWYQQTPGQGLQFLFEYFSETQRNKGNFPGRFSGRQFSNSRSEMNVSTLELGDSALYLCASSPTAERASPLHFGNGTRLTVT.

CDR3 sequence (DNA): TGTGCCAGCAGTTCCGGGACAAGTCTTCAAGAGACCCAGTACTTC. Its protein is CASSSGTSLQETQYF. The genes are TRBV5-6 and TRBJ2-5; possibly TRBD1 for D (6 bases). Per the germline V gene, CDR1 is SGHDT and CDR2 is YYEEEE. V was trimmed by 5 bases and J by 2 bases, leaving 16 bases between them. The CDR3 is 15 amino acids.

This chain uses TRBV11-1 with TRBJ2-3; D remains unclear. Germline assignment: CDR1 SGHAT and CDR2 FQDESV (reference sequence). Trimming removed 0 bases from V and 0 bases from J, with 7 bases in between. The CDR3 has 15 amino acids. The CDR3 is CASSLAGFSTDTQYF. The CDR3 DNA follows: TGTGCCAGCAGCTTAGCAGGTTTTAGCACAGATACGCAGTATTTT.

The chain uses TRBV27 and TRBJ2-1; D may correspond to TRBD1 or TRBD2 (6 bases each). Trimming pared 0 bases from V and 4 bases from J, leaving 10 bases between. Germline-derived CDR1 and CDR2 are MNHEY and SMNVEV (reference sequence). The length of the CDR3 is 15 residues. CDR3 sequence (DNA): TGTGCCAGCAGTTTATCGGGGGGCAGATACAATGAGCAGTTCTTC. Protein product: CASSLSGGRYNEQFF.

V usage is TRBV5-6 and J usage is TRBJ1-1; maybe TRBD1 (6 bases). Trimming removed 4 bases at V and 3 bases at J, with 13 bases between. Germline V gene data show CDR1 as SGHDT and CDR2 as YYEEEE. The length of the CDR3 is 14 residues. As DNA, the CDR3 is TGTGCCAGCAGCGAAGGACAGCGATACACTGAAGCTTTCTTT. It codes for CASSEGQRYTEAFF.

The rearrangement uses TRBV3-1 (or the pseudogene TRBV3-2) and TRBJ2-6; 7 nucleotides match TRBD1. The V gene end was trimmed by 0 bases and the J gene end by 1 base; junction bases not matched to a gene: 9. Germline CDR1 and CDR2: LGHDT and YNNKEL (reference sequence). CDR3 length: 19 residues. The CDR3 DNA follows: TGTGCCAGCAGCCAAGAAGACCGACAGGGAGAATCTGGGGCCAACGTCCTGACTTTC. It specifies CASSQEDRQGESGANVLTF.